Included here is one T cell receptor (beta chain) sequence, with context. What it recognizes is unknown. Trimming took off 6 bases at V and 6 bases at J, with 12 bases between the two ends. CDR3 size: 13 residues. Germline lookup yields CDR1 MNHEY and CDR2 SVGAGI. The sample belongs to a study of T cell responses to AZD1222 COVID-19 vaccine. Profiling relied on immunoSEQ multiplex PCR, and the TCRdb table lists in-frame clones only, not all of them. The repertoire holds some 100,000 clones, with 85% to 90% as singletons. Study-wide points: Two AZD1222 doses significantly raised spike-specific TCR breadth and depth over controls. Dominant at 160-218 and 743-854, vaccine-associated CD4 TCRs also spanned spike. Repertoire sampling happened only post peak T cell response. Reportedly, nearly half of unique spike TCRs recognized epitopes outside B.1.351/B.1.1.7 mutations.

V gene TRBV6-5 combines with J gene TRBJ2-1; no clear D gene. The input for sequencing was peripheral blood, taken 28 days after the second AZD1222 dose. The TCR comes from an adult who received the AZD1222 COVID-19 vaccine. CDR3 sequence (DNA): TGTGCCAGCAGCCTTCTGGCCGGCAATGAGCAGTTCTTC. Residues: CASSLLAGNEQFF.